The rows below give T cell receptor beta chains drawn from one sample of a study of blood T cell repertoires in COVID-19. This table comes from immunoSEQ multiplex PCR, and its TCRdb copy is limited to in-frame clones, with some not included. This table holds just under 350,000 clones, around nine tenths found once. The sequenced sample was peripheral blood. Source of these receptors: a woman in her seventies with COVID-19, enrolled during active disease. Each CDR3 is given with its conserved first and last residue. A D gene is named only where the DNA matches it firmly. Size values are once, few and many counts, or a class for expanded clones, and some rows have none.

D gene	V gene	J gene	clone size	CDR3 DNA	CDR3 protein
TRBD1	TRBV11-3	TRBJ2-7	NA	TGTGCCAGCAGCCCCCGGACAGGGTACGAGCAGTACTTC	CASSPRTGYEQYF
NA	TRBV11-2	TRBJ2-3	NA	TGTGCCAGCAGCGTAGTTACATCGGATACGCAGTATTTT	CASSVVTSDTQYF
NA	TRBV19	TRBJ1-5	NA	TGTGCCAGTTACCGGGGGACTGGGAGCAATCAGCCCCAGCATTTT	CASYRGTGSNQPQHF
TRBD1	TRBV5-1	TRBJ1-6	NA	TGCGCCAGCAGTTTGGACAGGGTAGGTTCACCCCTCCACTTT	CASSLDRVGSPLHF
NA	TRBV21-1	TRBJ1-1	NA	TGTGCCAGCAGCGCCCGACCTCCGGGACAGCCTGAAGCTTTCTTT	CASSARPPGQPEAFF
NA	TRBV10-1	TRBJ1-6	few	TGCGCCAGCAAACGAGGAATCAATTCACCCCTCCACTTT	CASKRGINSPLHF
NA	TRBV7-9	TRBJ1-4	NA	TGTGCCAGCAGCTTAGGAGGACAGACAACTAATGAAAAACTGTTTTTT	CASSLGGQTTNEKLFF
TRBD1	TRBV24-1	TRBJ1-2	NA	TGTGCCACCAGTCGGACAGGGGACTATGGCTACACCTTC	CATSRTGDYGYTF
TRBD1	TRBV6-5	TRBJ1-2	few	TGTGCCAGCAGTTGGGACAGGGGGCGCGGCTACACCTTC	CASSWDRGRGYTF
TRBD1	TRBV10-3	TRBJ1-5	NA	TGTGCCATCAGTTCTGGACAGGTGAATCAGCCCCAGCATTTT	CAISSGQVNQPQHF
NA	TRBV7-9	TRBJ1-2	NA	TGTGCCAGCAGCTCATTTGACAGGATGGTGGACTATGGCTACACCTTC	CASSSFDRMVDYGYTF
TRBD1	TRBV27	TRBJ2-5	NA	TGTGCCAGCAGTTCAGGTTACAGGGGAGAGACCCAGTACTTC	CASSSGYRGETQYF
NA	TRBV5-1	TRBJ1-4	NA	TGCGCCAGCAGCTTGGTAGCAACTAATGAAAAACTGTTTTTT	CASSLVATNEKLFF
TRBD2	TRBV7-9	TRBJ2-2	NA	TGTGCCAGCAGCCAGACTAGCGGGGGGGTTCCACCCGGGGAGCTGTTTTTT	CASSQTSGGVPPGELFF
NA	TRBV27	TRBJ1-1	NA	TGTGCCAGCAGTTTATTGGGCAGGGCCCCGAACACTGAAGCTTTCTTT	CASSLLGRAPNTEAFF
NA	TRBV24-1	TRBJ2-3	NA	TGTGCCACCAGTGATTTGCTAGGGGACACCGATACGCAGTATTTT	CATSDLLGDTDTQYF
NA	TRBV5-1	TRBJ1-6	NA	TGCGCCAGCAGCTTGGACAGGGCAGAAAATGGGTCACCCCTCCACTTT	CASSLDRAENGSPLHF
NA	TRBV6-1	TRBJ1-2	few	TGTGCCAGCAGTGAATTCACGGGACTTCAGAACTATGGCTACACCTTC	CASSEFTGLQNYGYTF
NA	TRBV4-1	TRBJ1-1	NA	TGCGCCAGCAGCCCATACGGGAAGAGGACTGAAGCTTTCTTT	CASSPYGKRTEAFF
NA	TRBV27	TRBJ2-7	once	TGTGCCAGCAGTTTAGGCACCTCCTACGAGCAGTACTTC	CASSLGTSYEQYF
NA	TRBV28	TRBJ2-7	NA	TGTGCCAGCAGTTTAGGGGGCCTCGTAGCCTACGAGCAGTACTTC	CASSLGGLVAYEQYF
NA	TRBV7-2	TRBJ2-7	once	TGTGCCAGCAGCCTCAGGAGAGGAGACCCGGGGGTATACGAGCAGTACTTC	CASSLRRGDPGVYEQYF
TRBD2	TRBV28	TRBJ2-3	once	TGTGCCAGCAGCTTAAACCAGCGGGGAGTAGATACGCAGTATTTT	CASSLNQRGVDTQYF
NA	TRBV4-1	TRBJ1-4	once	TGCGCCAGCAGACGAGCAGGGCTCCGTAATGAAAAACTGTTTTTT	CASRRAGLRNEKLFF
TRBD2	TRBV11-3	TRBJ2-1	NA	TGTGCCAGCAGCTTAGAAGGCGCTAGCGGGGGTAACAATGAGCAGTTCTTC	CASSLEGASGGNNEQFF
TRBD1	TRBV30	TRBJ1-2	NA	TGTGCCTGGACTCCTCCGGGACAGGGGGCACGCGGCTACACCTTC	CAWTPPGQGARGYTF
TRBD1	TRBV5-6	TRBJ1-2	few	TGTGCCAGCAGCTGGACAGGGACTAACTATGGCTACACCTTC	CASSWTGTNYGYTF
NA	TRBV19	TRBJ1-2	NA	TGTGCCAGTAGTTTACAGGGTGGTGGCTACACCTTC	CASSLQGGGYTF
NA	TRBV6-2/TRBV6-3	TRBJ2-7	NA	TGTGCCAGCAGTCCGTTCTGGGGGGTAAATACCTACGAGCAGTACTTC	CASSPFWGVNTYEQYF
NA	TRBV2	TRBJ1-1	NA	TGTGCCAGCATTAGAGGGTTTTCGGGGGCTTTCTTT	CASIRGFSGAFF
TRBD2	TRBV14	TRBJ2-7	NA	TGTGCCAGCAGCCAAACGCGGGGGGGATCTAACGAGCAGTACTTC	CASSQTRGGSNEQYF
TRBD2	TRBV9	TRBJ2-1	once	TGTGCCAGCAGCGTATCGGGACTAGCGGGGGGTGAGCAGTTCTTC	CASSVSGLAGGEQFF
NA	TRBV7-8	TRBJ2-3	NA	TGTGCCAGCAGCCGGGACTCCACAGATACGCAGTATTTT	CASSRDSTDTQYF
NA	TRBV10-3	TRBJ1-6	NA	TGTGCCATCAGGGACAGCTCCTATAATTCACCCCTCCACTTT	CAIRDSSYNSPLHF
NA	TRBV19	TRBJ2-7	NA	TGTGCCAGTAGTATCGGTAGAGACTACGAGCAGTACTTC	CASSIGRDYEQYF
NA	TRBV4-3	TRBJ2-3	NA	TGCGCCAGCAGCGGGGGCGGCGAAGCAGATACGCAGTATTTT	CASSGGGEADTQYF
NA	TRBV29-1	TRBJ1-1	NA	TGCAGCGTTGATGACGGGGGTGAAGCTTTCTTT	CSVDDGGEAFF
TRBD2	TRBV19	TRBJ2-1	NA	TGTGCCAGTAGTATAGTGATAGCGGGGGGGGTGATCTTC	CASSIVIAGGVIF
NA	TRBV4-1	TRBJ2-7	NA	TGCGCCAGCAGCCAAGAGTTAACAGAACGCTACGAGCAGTACTTC	CASSQELTERYEQYF
NA	TRBV24-1	TRBJ1-5	NA	TGTGCCACCAGTGATTGGAGACAGGGCAATCAGCCCCAGCATTTT	CATSDWRQGNQPQHF
TRBD1	TRBV6-5	TRBJ1-1	once	TGTGCCAGCAGTCCGACAGGGATGAACACTGAAGCTTTCTTT	CASSPTGMNTEAFF
NA	TRBV5-1	TRBJ1-2	NA	TGCGCCAGCAGCTTGACCCAACTCGATGGCTACACCTTC	CASSLTQLDGYTF
NA	TRBV19	TRBJ2-7	once	TGTGCCAGTAGTCCCGGGTTAGGTCTCGGCTACGAGCAGTACTTC	CASSPGLGLGYEQYF
NA	TRBV21-1	TRBJ1-2	NA	TGTGCCAGCTACCAGGAAAACTATGGCTACACCTTC	CASYQENYGYTF
NA	TRBV9	TRBJ2-7	few	TGTGCCAGCAGCGAGGGGGACGTCGCCTACGAGCAGTACTTC	CASSEGDVAYEQYF
NA	TRBV3-1/TRBV3-2	TRBJ1-3	NA	TGTGCCAGCAGCCAGTCGACAGGACGATTAAACACCATATATTTT	CASSQSTGRLNTIYF
TRBD2	TRBV19	TRBJ2-7	few	TGTGCCAGTAGTATGAGCGGGGGGAGACACGAGCAGTACTTC	CASSMSGGRHEQYF